This T cell receptor (beta chain) was recovered during a study of T cell clonotyping in hematopoietic cell transplantation. Whole-study context: Recipients' pretransplant samples followed cytoreduction. The study's findings and limits: Broader posttransplant TCR repertoire diversity was predicted by graft donor and pretransplant recipient Inverse Simpson Index values. Pathologically expanded recipient clonotypes increased progressively from day 30 to day 180 as diversity fell.

For this clone: Its cognate antigen is unknown.

The trim removed 7 bases at V and 1 base at J, leaving 8 bases unmatched. CDR1 is GTSNPN, CDR2 SVGIG, per germline (reference sequence). The CDR3 runs 15 residues. The protocol was immunoSEQ multiplex PCR, while the TCRdb copy is restricted to in-frame clones and leaves out a portion. This table holds approximately 42,000 clones, around 85% found once. Documented time point: recipient sample about 28 days before transplant, after cytoreduction. This receptor was obtained from a man aged 55 to 70 with acute myeloid leukemia. Some clones in this sample may be carry-over from other donors' samples. The chain uses TRBV30 and TRBJ2-2; 8 bases align to TRBD2. Sequencing was performed on peripheral blood mononuclear cells, taken before stem cell transplant. The CDR3 loop is CAFLRGGQNTGELFF. CDR3 bases: TGTGCCTTCCTCCGGGGGGGCCAGAACACCGGGGAGCTGTTTTTT.